Given below is one T cell receptor (beta chain) in context. Profiled with immunoSEQ multiplex PCR; TCRdb holds only in-frame clones, not every one. The sample includes around 60,000 clones, about 88% of them seen just once. This sample is part of a study of blood T cell repertoires in COVID-19. Germline CDR1 LNHDA, CDR2 SQIVND (reference sequence). V lost 3 bases to trimming and J lost 0 bases, with 11 bases between them. The CDR3 has 16 amino acids. The sequence was collected from a man in his sixties or seventies with acute or convalescent COVID-19. The specimen sequenced was peripheral blood. This sequence joins TRBV19 and TRBJ1-4; D remains ambiguous. The CDR3 nucleotides read TGTGCCAGTAGTATCCGAGCCGGTGCAACTAATGAAAAACTGTTTTTT. Encoded protein: CASSIRAGATNEKLFF.